The clone carrying this T cell receptor beta chain is a singleton in its sample. This sample was taken from a study of blood T cell repertoires in COVID-19. Study summary: COVID-19 samples collected from the United States, Italy and Spain covered acute and convalescent phases. PBMCs, B-cell-depleted T cells, or T cells were the source of the cDNA or gDNA that made up the material.

TCRdb keeps only in-frame clones here, not all; method: immunoSEQ multiplex PCR. Of tens of thousands of clones listed, around nine tenths are singletons. The sequence was collected from a human donor in a cohort sampled during active COVID-19. Sequencing was done on a sample of peripheral blood.

CDR3 protein: CASSLGRTRQGNTEAFF. As DNA, the CDR3 is TGTGCCAGCAGCTTAGGGAGGACGAGACAGGGGAACACTGAAGCTTTCTTT. The V gene is TRBV11-2, the J gene TRBJ1-1; 7 positions match TRBD1. Germline V gene data show CDR1 as SGHAT and CDR2 as FQNNGV. The J segment lost 1 base and the V segment lost 1 base, leaving 9 bases of the junction unmatched. The CDR3 loop spans 17 amino acids.